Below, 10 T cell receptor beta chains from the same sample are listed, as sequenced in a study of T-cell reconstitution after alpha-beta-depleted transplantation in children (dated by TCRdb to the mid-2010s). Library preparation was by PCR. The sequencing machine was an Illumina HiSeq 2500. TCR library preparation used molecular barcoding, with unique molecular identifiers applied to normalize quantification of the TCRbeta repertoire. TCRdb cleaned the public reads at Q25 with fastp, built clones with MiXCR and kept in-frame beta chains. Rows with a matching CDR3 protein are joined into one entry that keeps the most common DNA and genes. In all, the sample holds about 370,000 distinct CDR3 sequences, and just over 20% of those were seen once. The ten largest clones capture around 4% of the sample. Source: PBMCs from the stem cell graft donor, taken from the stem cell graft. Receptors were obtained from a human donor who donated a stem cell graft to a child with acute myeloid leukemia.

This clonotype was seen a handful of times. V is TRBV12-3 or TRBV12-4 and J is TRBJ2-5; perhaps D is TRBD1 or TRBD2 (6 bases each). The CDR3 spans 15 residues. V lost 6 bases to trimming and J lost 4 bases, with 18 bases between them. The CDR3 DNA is TGTGCCAGCAGCCCGAGGGGGAGCGGGTCAGAGACCCAGTACTTC. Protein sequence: CASSPRGSGSETQYF.

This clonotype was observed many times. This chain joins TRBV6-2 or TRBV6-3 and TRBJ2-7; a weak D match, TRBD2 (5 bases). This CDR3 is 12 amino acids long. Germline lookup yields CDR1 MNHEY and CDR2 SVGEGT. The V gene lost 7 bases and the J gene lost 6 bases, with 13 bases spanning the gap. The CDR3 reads CASKAGIGEQYF. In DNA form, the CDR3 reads TGTGCCAGCAAGGCCGGGATAGGCGAGCAGTACTTC.

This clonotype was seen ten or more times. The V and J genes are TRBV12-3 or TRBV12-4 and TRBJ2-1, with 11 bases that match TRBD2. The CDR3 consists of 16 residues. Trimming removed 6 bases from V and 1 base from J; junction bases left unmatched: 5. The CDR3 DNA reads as TGTGCCAGCAGACCTCTAGCGGGAGGATCCTACAATGAGCAGTTCTTC. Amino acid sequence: CASRPLAGGSYNEQFF.

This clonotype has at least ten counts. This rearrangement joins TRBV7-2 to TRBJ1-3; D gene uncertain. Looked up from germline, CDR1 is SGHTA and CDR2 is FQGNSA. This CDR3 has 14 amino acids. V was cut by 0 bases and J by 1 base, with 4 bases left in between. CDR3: CASSLAGSGNTIYF. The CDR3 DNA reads TGTGCCAGCAGCTTAGCAGGATCTGGAAACACCATATATTTT.

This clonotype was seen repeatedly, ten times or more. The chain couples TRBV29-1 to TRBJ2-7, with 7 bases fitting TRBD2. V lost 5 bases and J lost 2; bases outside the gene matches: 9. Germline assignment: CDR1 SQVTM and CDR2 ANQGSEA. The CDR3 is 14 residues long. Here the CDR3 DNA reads TGCAGCGTTATATCCGGGAGGCAAGCCTACGAGCAGTACTTC. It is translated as CSVISGRQAYEQYF.

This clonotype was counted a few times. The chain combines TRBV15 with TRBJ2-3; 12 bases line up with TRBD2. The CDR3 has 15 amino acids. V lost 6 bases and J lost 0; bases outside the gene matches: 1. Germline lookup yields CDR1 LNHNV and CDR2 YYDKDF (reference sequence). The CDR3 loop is CATRTSGGSTDTQYF. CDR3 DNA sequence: TGTGCCACCAGGACTAGCGGGGGAAGCACAGATACGCAGTATTTT.

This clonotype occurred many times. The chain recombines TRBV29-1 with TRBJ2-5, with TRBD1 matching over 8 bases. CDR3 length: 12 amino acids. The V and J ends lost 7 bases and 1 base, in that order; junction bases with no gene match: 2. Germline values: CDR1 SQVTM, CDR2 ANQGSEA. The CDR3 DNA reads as TGCAGCGCAGACAGGGGCCAAGAGACCCAGTACTTC. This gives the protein CSADRGQETQYF.

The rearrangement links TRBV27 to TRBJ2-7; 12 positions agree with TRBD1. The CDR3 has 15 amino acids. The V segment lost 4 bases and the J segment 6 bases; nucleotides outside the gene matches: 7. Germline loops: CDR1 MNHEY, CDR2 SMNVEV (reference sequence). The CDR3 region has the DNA TGTGCCAGCAGTTCGGGGGGACAGGGGGCAGGCGAGCAGTACTTC. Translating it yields CASSSGGQGAGEQYF.

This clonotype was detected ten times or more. CDR3 sequence (DNA): TGCAGTGCTAGCTTATCGGAGTACCAAGAGACCCAGTACTTC. It codes for CSASLSEYQETQYF. The J gene is TRBJ2-5, the V gene TRBV20-1; D is uncertain. This CDR3 contains 14 residues. Trimming took off 3 bases at V and 0 bases at J, with 11 bases between the two ends. Germline V gene lookup returns CDR1 DFQATT and CDR2 SNEGSKA (reference sequence).

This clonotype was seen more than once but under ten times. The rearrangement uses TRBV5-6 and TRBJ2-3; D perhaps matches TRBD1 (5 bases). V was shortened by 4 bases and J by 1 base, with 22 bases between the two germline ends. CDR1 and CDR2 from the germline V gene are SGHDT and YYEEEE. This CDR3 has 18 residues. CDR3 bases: TGTGCCAGCAGCGACTCGAAGAAGGGGTTGATGGGCACAGATACGCAGTATTTT. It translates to CASSDSKKGLMGTDTQYF.